Presented here are 29 T cell receptor beta chains from one specimen sequenced in a study of T cells after yellow fever vaccination. TCRdb reprocessed the 5' RACE reads via MiXCR and lists one record per CDR3 protein. The table shows some 160,000 distinct CDR3 sequences, with 6% to 7.5% occurring only once. The input for sequencing was CD4+ T cells sorted from PBMCs, taken less than 6 days after the first yellow fever vaccination. These receptors originate from a man between 18 and 35 years old who received the YFV17D yellow fever vaccine.

The chain joins TRBV4-1 to TRBJ2-5, with D possibly matching TRBD2 (7 bases). Germline values: CDR1 MGHRA, CDR2 YSYEKL. Trimming left V 4 bases short and J 6 bases short, with 15 bases between. The CDR3 has 14 amino acids. The CDR3 DNA is TGCGCCAGCAGCCCCACGGGGGGCTTACAGACCCAGTACTTC. Translated, it gives CASSPTGGLQTQYF.

This clonotype was observed at least ten times. This sequence joins TRBV7-2 and TRBJ1-1; TRBD1 matches 8 bases. This CDR3 region has 15 residues. Per the germline V gene, CDR1 is SGHTA and CDR2 is FQGNSA. Trimming cost V 1 base and J 1 base; bases outside gene matches: 2. The CDR3 bases are TGTGCCAGCAGCTTAGGGGACAGGCGGAACACTGAAGCTTTCTTT. This sequence encodes CASSLGDRRNTEAFF. Full variable domain (remainder filled in from reference TRBV7-2 and TRBJ1-1): GAGVSQSPSNKVTEKGKDVELRCDPISGHTALYWYRQSLGQGLEFLIYFQGNSAPDKSGLPSDRFSAERTGGSVSTLTIQRTQQEDSAVYLCASSLGDRRNTEAFFGQGTRLTVV.

The table lists this clonotype with many counts. The rearrangement links TRBV7-3 to TRBJ2-2, with no clear D. The CDR3 is 13 residues long. Trimming pared 5 bases from V and 5 bases from J, leaving 9 bases between. Germline loops: CDR1 SGHTA, CDR2 FQGTGA. CDR3 sequence: CASSLQETGELFF. CDR3 in DNA: TGTGCCAGCAGCCTGCAGGAGACCGGGGAGCTGTTTTTT.

This clonotype was found many times. V is TRBV7-2 and J is TRBJ1-4; D is perhaps TRBD1 (5 bases). The germline V gene encodes CDR1 SGHTA and CDR2 FQGNSA. The length of the CDR3 is 14 residues. V lost 4 bases and J 8 bases, leaving 14 bases between the germline ends. DNA of the CDR3: TGTGCCAGCAGCTCTGGGGGTCTCCACGAAAAACTGTTTTTT. This encodes CASSSGGLHEKLFF. Together with reference TRBV7-2 and TRBJ1-4, the CDR3 gives the full variable domain: GAGVSQSPSNKVTEKGKDVELRCDPISGHTALYWYRQSLGQGLEFLIYFQGNSAPDKSGLPSDRFSAERTGGSVSTLTIQRTQQEDSAVYLCASSSGGLHEKLFFGSGTQLSVL.

In this sample, this clonotype turned up many times. The chain joins TRBV12-3 or TRBV12-4 to TRBJ2-7; weak D call: TRBD2 (6 bases). V lost 1 base and J lost 1, with 8 bases in between. The CDR3 is 14 amino acids. The CDR3 loop is CASSLEEGSYEQYV. Here the CDR3 DNA reads TGTGCCAGCAGTTTAGAGGAGGGATCCTACGAGCAGTACGTC.

This clonotype occurred many times. This chain connects TRBV4-1 to TRBJ1-4; D might be TRBD1 (5 bases). Germline CDR1 MGHRA, CDR2 YSYEKL. There are 15 residues in the CDR3. The V end lost 0 bases, the J end lost 4 bases, and 9 bases lay between the germline ends. CDR3 protein: CASSQEGGFNEKLFF. The CDR3 DNA is TGCGCCAGCAGCCAAGAGGGGGGATTTAATGAAAAACTGTTTTTT.

This clonotype was found many times. The chain links TRBV9 to TRBJ2-3, with D unresolved. From germline, CDR1 is SGDLS and CDR2 YYNGEE. This CDR3 comprises 14 residues. The germline V and J ends were trimmed by 0 bases and 0 bases, with 5 bases remaining between them. The CDR3 protein is CASSVGMSTDTQYF. The CDR3 DNA sequence: TGTGCCAGCAGCGTAGGGATGAGCACAGATACGCAGTATTTT.

The chain recombines TRBV5-1 with TRBJ2-3, with D possibly matching TRBD1 (5 bases). V lost 0 bases to trimming and J lost 8 bases, with 13 bases between them. The CDR3 has 14 residues. The germline V gene encodes CDR1 SGHRS and CDR2 YFSETQ. The CDR3: CASSLEVLGATQYF. The CDR3, as DNA: TGCGCCAGCAGCTTGGAAGTCCTAGGGGCTACGCAGTATTTT. The whole variable domain, filled in from reference TRBV5-1 and TRBJ2-3, reads KAGVTQTPRYLIKTRGQQVTLSCSPISGHRSVSWYQQTPGQGLQFLFEYFSETQRNKGNFPGRFSGRQFSNSRSEMNVSTLELGDSALYLCASSLEVLGATQYFGPGTRLTVL.

This clonotype was detected only a few times. V and J are TRBV7-2 and TRBJ2-7, with D unresolved. This CDR3 region has 13 residues. The V gene lost 5 bases and the J gene lost 3 bases, with 11 bases spanning the gap. Germline lookup yields CDR1 SGHTA and CDR2 FQGNSA. As DNA, the CDR3 is TGTGCCAGCAGCCTATCGGACGGCTACGAGCAGTACTTC. Protein product: CASSLSDGYEQYF.

This clonotype was seen many times. The chain carries TRBV20-1 and TRBJ2-5; unclear D gene. The CDR3 runs to 12 residues. CDR1 is DFQATT, CDR2 SNEGSKA, per germline (reference sequence). The CDR3, as DNA: TGCAAAGCCGTGGAAGTGAAAGAGACCCAGTACTTC. This gives the protein CKAVEVKETQYF.

The CDR3 nucleotides are TGTGCCAGCACCCTCTCGCGGGGACAGACCCAGTACTTC. This gives the protein CASTLSRGQTQYF. The chain uses TRBV3-1 and TRBJ2-5, with a tentative D call TRBD2 (6 bases). Germline CDR1 LGHDT, CDR2 YNNKEL (reference sequence). The CDR3 contains 13 residues. Trimming took 7 bases from V and 6 from J, leaving 15 bases between them.

Many counts were recorded for this clonotype. The chain employs TRBV7-3 and TRBJ2-2, with D hard to call. The CDR3 loop spans 12 amino acids. Trimming stripped 1 base from V and 7 bases from J, with 4 bases between. Per germline, CDR1 SGHTA and CDR2 FQGTGA. The CDR3 sequence is CASSLNGGELFF. Written as DNA, the CDR3 is TGTGCCAGCAGCTTAAACGGCGGGGAGCTGTTTTTT.

This clonotype was seen many times. This rearrangement joins TRBV5-4 to TRBJ2-3; TRBD2 matches at 9 bases. The CDR3 loop spans 15 amino acids. Unmatched junction bases numbered 5, after V lost 5 bases and J lost 1 base. Germline lookup yields CDR1 SGHNT and CDR2 YYREEE (reference sequence). DNA for the CDR3: TGTGCCAGCAGTCCTAGCGGGGTGCGCACAGATACGCAGTATTTT. Translating it yields CASSPSGVRTDTQYF.

The rearrangement uses TRBV7-2 and TRBJ2-7, with 13 bases lining up with TRBD2. Germline V gene lookup returns CDR1 SGHTA and CDR2 FQGNSA. The CDR3 length is 16 residues. The V and J ends lost 5 bases and 2 bases, in that order; junction bases with no gene match: 6. CDR3 region: CASSRGLAGDAYEQYF. Written as DNA, the CDR3 is TGTGCCAGCAGCCGAGGACTAGCGGGGGACGCCTACGAGCAGTACTTC. Based on the CDR3 plus reference TRBV7-2 and TRBJ2-7, the full variable domain is GAGVSQSPSNKVTEKGKDVELRCDPISGHTALYWYRQSLGQGLEFLIYFQGNSAPDKSGLPSDRFSAERTGGSVSTLTIQRTQQEDSAVYLCASSRGLAGDAYEQYFGPGTRLTVT.

This clonotype has ten or more counts. This chain links TRBV20-1 with TRBJ2-7; D possibly matches TRBD1 or TRBD2 (5 bases each). The CDR3 extends over 13 amino acids. Germline CDR1 DFQATT, CDR2 SNEGSKA (reference sequence). Trimming left V 3 bases short and J 0 bases short, with 9 bases between. The CDR3 coding sequence is TGCAGTGCTAGGGGACCGAGCTCCTACGAGCAGTACGTC. Protein sequence: CSARGPSSYEQYV.

This chain connects TRBV5-4 to TRBJ2-2; no firm D call. CDR1 and CDR2 from the germline V gene are SGHNT and YYREEE (reference sequence). The CDR3 covers 15 residues. The germline V and J ends were trimmed by 5 bases and 2 bases, with 13 bases remaining between them. The CDR3 nucleotides read TGTGCCAGCAGGGTTGATATGCAAAACACCGGGGAGCTGTTTTTT. It yields the protein CASRVDMQNTGELFF.

This clonotype was seen many times. This rearrangement joins TRBV6-5 to TRBJ2-1; 11 positions agree with TRBD2. The CDR3 runs to 17 residues. The V and J ends lost 7 bases and 1 base, in that order; junction bases with no gene match: 9. CDR1 is MNHEY, CDR2 SVGAGI, per germline. CDR3 loop: CASKPLAGVGSYNEQFF. The CDR3 coding sequence is TGTGCCAGCAAACCACTAGCGGGGGTGGGGTCCTACAATGAGCAGTTCTTC.

This clonotype was seen ten or more times. The rearrangement links TRBV5-1 to TRBJ2-3, with TRBD1 as a possible D gene (6 bases). Trimming took off 4 bases at V and 2 bases at J, with 14 bases between the two ends. The germline gives CDR1 SGHRS, CDR2 YFSETQ. This CDR3 contains 15 residues. The CDR3 is CASSATGPFTDTQYF. CDR3 coding DNA: TGCGCCAGCAGCGCTACAGGGCCCTTCACAGATACGCAGTATTTT.

This clonotype has ten or more counts. The V call is TRBV12-3 or TRBV12-4, the J call TRBJ1-4, with TRBD1 identical over 8 bases. The V gene end was trimmed by 7 bases and the J gene end by 5 bases; junction bases not matched to a gene: 6. The CDR3 covers 14 residues. The CDR3 here is CASTRGRPNEKLFF. CDR3 bases: TGTGCCAGCACCAGGGGGCGCCCCAATGAAAAACTGTTTTTT.

This clonotype has only a few counts. The chain uses TRBV7-2 and TRBJ1-2, with D unresolved. Trimming stripped 4 bases from V and 2 bases from J, with 14 bases between. Per the germline V gene, CDR1 is SGHTA and CDR2 is FQGNSA. This CDR3 has 15 residues. CDR3 sequence reads: CASSYYLTANYGYTF. The CDR3 DNA follows: TGTGCCAGCAGCTACTACCTGACTGCGAACTATGGCTACACCTTC.

This clonotype was seen at least ten times. The chain uses TRBV10-3 and TRBJ2-3; tentative D call: TRBD2 (6 bases). Per the germline V gene, CDR1 is ENHRY and CDR2 is SYGVKD. Trimming removed 5 bases at V and 6 bases at J, with 6 bases between. There are 11 residues in the CDR3. CDR3 nucleotides: TGTGCCATCAGTCGGGGGGATACGCAGTATTTT. This codes for CAISRGDTQYF.

This clonotype was observed a handful of times. V usage is TRBV30 and J usage is TRBJ2-2; the D is unclear. Trimming cost V 3 bases and J 1 base, with 12 bases left between them. CDR1 and CDR2 from the germline V gene are GTSNPN and SVGIG (reference sequence). The CDR3 is made up of 15 amino acids. The CDR3 DNA is TGTGCCTGGAGGGTAAGATTCCTGAACACCGGGGAGCTGTTTTTT. Translated, it gives CAWRVRFLNTGELFF. Full variable domain (missing parts from reference TRBV30 and TRBJ2-2): SQTIHQWPATLVQPVGSPLSLECTVEGTSNPNLYWYRQAAGRGLQLLFYSVGIGQISSEVPQNLSASRPQDRQFILSSKKLLLSDSGFYLCAWRVRFLNTGELFFGEGSRLTVL.

This clonotype has a count of ten or more. The CDR3 loop is CSARGPSGGAGTGELFF. Here the CDR3 DNA reads TGCAGTGCTAGAGGTCCTAGCGGGGGGGCCGGCACCGGGGAGCTGTTTTTT. V is TRBV20-1 and J is TRBJ2-2; 12 bases agree with TRBD2. The length of the CDR3 is 17 residues. V lost 1 base, J lost 4 bases, and 7 bases stayed unmatched. Germline V gene sequence: CDR1 DFQATT, CDR2 SNEGSKA (reference sequence).

This clonotype was counted ten times or more. The chain is built from TRBV29-1 and TRBJ1-6; TRBD1 agrees at 10 bases. J lost 9 bases, V lost 4 bases, and 3 bases had no gene match. Germline loops: CDR1 SQVTM, CDR2 ANQGSEA. The CDR3 length is 13 residues. CDR3 in amino acids: CSVGDRGGSPLHF. Here the CDR3 DNA reads TGCAGCGTTGGGGACAGGGGCGGTTCACCCCTCCACTTT.

This clonotype was detected ten times or more. This rearrangement joins TRBV6-1 to TRBJ2-7, with 7 bases identical to TRBD1. From germline, CDR1 is MNHNS and CDR2 SASEGT. The CDR3 extends over 14 amino acids. In DNA form, the CDR3 reads TGTGCTGCCCGGGACAGCCTAAAACCCTACGAGCAGTACTTC. Translated: CAARDSLKPYEQYF.

This clonotype has only a few counts. The rearrangement joins TRBV18 to TRBJ2-2; D not resolved. Germline V gene sequence: CDR1 KGHSH, CDR2 LQKENI. V shed 5 bases and J shed 7 bases, with 17 bases lying between them. The CDR3 loop spans 15 amino acids. The CDR3: CASSKSASTGGELFF. The CDR3 DNA reads as TGTGCCAGCTCAAAGTCGGCCTCGACTGGCGGGGAGCTGTTTTTT. Supplemented by reference TRBV18 and TRBJ2-2, the full variable domain reads NAGVMQNPRHLVRRRGQEARLRCSPMKGHSHVYWYRQLPEEGLKFMVYLQKENIIDESGMPKERFSAEFPKEGPSILRIQQVVRGDSAAYFCASSKSASTGGELFFGEGSRLTVL.

This clonotype was seen at least ten times. J is TRBJ1-1 and V is TRBV25-1; 8 bases map to TRBD1. Germline-derived CDR1 and CDR2 are MGHDK and SYGVNS. The CDR3 extends over 13 amino acids. J lost 7 bases, V lost 3 bases, and 4 bases had no gene match. This CDR3 reads CASSEIGQGEAFF. The DNA of the CDR3 is TGTGCCAGCAGTGAGATAGGACAGGGTGAAGCTTTCTTT. Filled out from reference TRBV25-1 and TRBJ1-1, the complete variable domain reads EADIYQTPRYLVIGTGKKITLECSQTMGHDKMYWYQQDPGMELHLIHYSYGVNSTEKGDLSSESTVSRIRTEHFPLTLESARPSHTSQYLCASSEIGQGEAFFGQGTRLTVV.

In this sample, this clonotype turned up many times. This chain connects TRBV20-1 to TRBJ1-4; the D is unclear. The CDR3 runs to 13 residues. Germline lookup yields CDR1 DFQATT and CDR2 SNEGSKA (reference sequence). V shed 4 bases and J shed 8 bases, with 14 bases lying between them. In nucleotides, the CDR3 is TGCAGTGCTAATCAATTAGGGCCGGAAAAACTGTTTTTT. Translated: CSANQLGPEKLFF.

This clonotype has only a few counts. The CDR3 region has the DNA TGTGCCAGCACCCGCCACCTGAACACTGAAGCTTTCTTT. It specifies CASTRHLNTEAFF. V is TRBV27 and J is TRBJ1-1; D remains ambiguous. This CDR3 is 13 amino acids long. Trimming stripped 7 bases from V and 0 bases from J, with 9 bases between. Germline-derived CDR1 and CDR2 are MNHEY and SMNVEV (reference sequence).